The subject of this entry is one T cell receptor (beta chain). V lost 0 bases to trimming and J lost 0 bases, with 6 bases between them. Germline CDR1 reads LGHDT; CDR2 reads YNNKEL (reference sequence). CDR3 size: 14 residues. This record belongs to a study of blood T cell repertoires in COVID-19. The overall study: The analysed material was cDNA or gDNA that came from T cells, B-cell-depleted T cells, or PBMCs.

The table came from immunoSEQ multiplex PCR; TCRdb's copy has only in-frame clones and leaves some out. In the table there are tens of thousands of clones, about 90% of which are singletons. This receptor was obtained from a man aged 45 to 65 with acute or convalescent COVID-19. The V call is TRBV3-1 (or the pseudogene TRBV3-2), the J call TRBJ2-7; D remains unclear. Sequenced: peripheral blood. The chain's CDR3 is CASSQEHSSYEQYF. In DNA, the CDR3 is TGTGCCAGCAGCCAAGAACACAGCTCCTACGAGCAGTACTTC.